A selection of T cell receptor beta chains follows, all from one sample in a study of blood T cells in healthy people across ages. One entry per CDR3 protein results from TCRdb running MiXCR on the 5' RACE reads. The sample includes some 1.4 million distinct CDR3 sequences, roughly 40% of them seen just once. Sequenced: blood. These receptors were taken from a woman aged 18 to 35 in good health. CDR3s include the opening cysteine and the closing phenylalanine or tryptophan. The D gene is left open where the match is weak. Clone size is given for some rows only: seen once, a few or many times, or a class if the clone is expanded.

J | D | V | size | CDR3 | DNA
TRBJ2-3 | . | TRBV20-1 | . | CSAPPVGTDTQYF | TGCAGTGCCCCGCCGGTTGGCACAGATACGCAGTATTTT
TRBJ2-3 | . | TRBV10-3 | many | CAISEGGGTDTQYF | TGTGCCATCAGTGAAGGCGGGGGCACAGATACGCAGTATTTT
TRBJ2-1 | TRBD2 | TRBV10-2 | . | CASSDAGGLANEQFF | TGCGCCAGCAGTGACGCGGGGGGGCTGGCAAATGAGCAGTTCTTC
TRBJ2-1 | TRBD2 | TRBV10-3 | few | CAIRGTSGRAEQFF | TGTGCCATCAGGGGGACTAGCGGGAGGGCTGAGCAGTTCTTC
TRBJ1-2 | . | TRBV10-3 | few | CAISESGAGLSRSYTF | TGTGCCATCAGTGAGTCGGGCGCAGGACTGAGTAGGAGCTACACCTTC
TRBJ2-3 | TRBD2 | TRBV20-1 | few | CSARVGLAGDPTDTQYF | TGCAGTGCTAGAGTAGGACTAGCGGGGGACCCCACAGATACGCAGTATTTT
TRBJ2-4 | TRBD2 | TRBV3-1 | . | CASSQGTSGRLNIQYF | TGTGCCAGCAGCCAAGGGACTAGCGGGAGGTTGAACATTCAGTACTTC
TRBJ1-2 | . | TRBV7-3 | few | CASSQTTGYGYTF | TGTGCCAGCAGCCAAACGACAGGTTATGGCTACACCTTC
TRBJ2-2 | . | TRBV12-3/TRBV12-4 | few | CASRPRPGELFF | TGTGCCAGCAGACCACGGCCCGGGGAGCTGTTTTTT
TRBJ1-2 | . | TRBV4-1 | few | CASSFVVGGDYGYTF | TGCGCCAGCAGCTTCGTAGTGGGGGGGGACTATGGCTACACCTTC
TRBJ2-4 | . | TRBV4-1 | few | CASSQDRENIQYF | TGCGCCAGCAGCCAAGACAGGGAAAACATTCAGTACTTC
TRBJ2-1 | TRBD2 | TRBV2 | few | CASSEEASGYNEQFF | TGTGCCAGCAGTGAAGAGGCTAGCGGGTACAATGAGCAGTTCTTC
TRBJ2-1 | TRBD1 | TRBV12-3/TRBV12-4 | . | CASSFGTVPNEQFF | TGTGCCAGCAGTTTCGGGACAGTGCCCAATGAGCAGTTCTTC
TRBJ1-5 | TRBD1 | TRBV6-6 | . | CASSYGQGVDQPQHF | TGTGCCAGCAGTTACGGACAGGGGGTAGATCAGCCCCAGCATTTT
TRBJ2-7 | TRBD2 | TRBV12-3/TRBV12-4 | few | CASGSREGSYEQYF | TGTGCCAGCGGTTCACGGGAGGGGTCCTACGAGCAGTACTTC
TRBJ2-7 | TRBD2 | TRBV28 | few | CASSPATLAGWDEQYF | TGTGCCAGCAGCCCCGCAACACTAGCGGGGTGGGACGAGCAGTACTTC
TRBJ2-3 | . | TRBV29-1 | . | CSVDRQGIEDTQYF | TGCAGCGTTGATCGGCAGGGGATAGAAGATACGCAGTATTTT
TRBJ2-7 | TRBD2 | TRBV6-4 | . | CASSETLAVSYNEQYF | TGTGCCAGCAGTGAAACCCTAGCGGTGTCCTACAATGAGCAGTACTTC
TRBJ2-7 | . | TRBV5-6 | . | CASSWGRGINYGQYF | TGTGCCAGCAGCTGGGGACGGGGGATCAACTACGGGCAGTACTTC
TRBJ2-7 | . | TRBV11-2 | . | CASSVDQAEKQYF | TGTGCCAGCAGCGTAGACCAGGCGGAAAAGCAGTACTTC
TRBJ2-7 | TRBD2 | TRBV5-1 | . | CASSFAGTSSYEQYF | TGCGCCAGCAGCTTCGCCGGGACTAGCTCCTACGAGCAGTACTTC
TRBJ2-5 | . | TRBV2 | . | CASSELARLYF | TGTGCCAGCAGTGAACTAGCCCGTTTGTACTTC
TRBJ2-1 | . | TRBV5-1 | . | CASSSDRPYNEQFF | TGCGCCAGCAGCTCGGACAGACCCTACAATGAGCAGTTCTTC
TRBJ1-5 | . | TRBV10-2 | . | CASGDGPASQPQHF | TGCGCCAGCGGAGACGGCCCCGCTAGTCAGCCCCAGCATTTT
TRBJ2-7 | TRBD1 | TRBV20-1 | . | CSAEPGQGFTPYEQYF | TGCAGTGCTGAACCGGGACAGGGATTTACTCCCTACGAGCAGTACTTC
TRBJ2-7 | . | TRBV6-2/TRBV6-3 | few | CASVGGGELSYNEQYF | TGTGCCAGCGTAGGAGGGGGCGAACTTTCCTACAATGAGCAGTACTTC